These 13 T cell receptor beta chains came from one sample sequenced in a study of patients and donors after allogeneic stem cell transplantation (dated by TCRdb to the early 2020s). Library preparation employed RT-PCR. These reads were obtained on a NextSeq 550. TCRdb took the public reads, trimmed them with fastp at Q25, ran MiXCR for clone calling and kept in-frame beta chains. Entries are consolidated by CDR3 protein sequence, retaining the most common genes and DNA. The sample table contains a few hundred thousand distinct CDR3 sequences; only one count was recorded for roughly 15% of them. The ten largest clones take up 9.5% to 13% of the sample. The sample was blood, either unsorted or a sorted T cell fraction (not recorded which). The receptors come from a human donor who was either an allogeneic HSCT recipient or a stem cell or donor lymphocyte infusion donor (not recorded which). It is not recorded whose cells these are; they may come from a transplant donor.

This clonotype was observed a handful of times. This chain joins TRBV15 and TRBJ2-1; 11 nucleotides line up with TRBD1. The germline CDR1 and CDR2 sequences are LNHNV and YYDKDF (reference sequence). The CDR3 totals 15 residues. J lost 1 base, V lost 9 bases, and 5 bases had no gene match. The DNA of the CDR3 is TGTGCCACACACCGGGACAGGGGGTCCTACAATGAGCAGTTCTTC. It encodes CATHRDRGSYNEQFF.

In this sample, this clonotype turned up many times. The V call is TRBV9, the J call TRBJ2-5; the D gene could be TRBD1 or TRBD2 (5 bases each). The V end was cut by 4 bases, the J end by 2 bases, with 15 bases between. The CDR3 is 15 amino acids. Germline V CDR1 and CDR2: SGDLS, YYNGEE. This chain's CDR3 is CASSPGTATQETQYF. The DNA of the CDR3 is TGTGCCAGCAGCCCCGGGACGGCAACTCAAGAGACCCAGTACTTC. Full variable domain (remainder filled in from reference TRBV9 and TRBJ2-5): DSGVTQTPKHLITATGQRVTLRCSPRSGDLSVYWYQQSLDQGLQFLIQYYNGEERAKGNILERFSAQQFPDLHSELNLSSLELGDSALYFCASSPGTATQETQYFGPGTRLLVL.

The CDR3 spells CASRDSRQDGYTF. DNA of the CDR3: TGTGCCAGCAGGGACAGCCGTCAGGATGGCTACACCTTC. The J gene is TRBJ1-2, the V gene TRBV6-1; D is possibly TRBD1 (6 bases). The CDR3 spans 13 residues. Germline lookup yields CDR1 MNHNS and CDR2 SASEGT. V was trimmed by 6 bases and J by 6 bases, leaving 14 bases between them.

CDR3 nucleotides: TGCAGTGCCATGGACAGGGCAAATCAGCCCCAGCATTTT. This translates into CSAMDRANQPQHF. J is TRBJ1-5 and V is TRBV20-1; TRBD1 matches 8 bases. CDR1 and CDR2 (germline): DFQATT, SNEGSKA (reference sequence). The CDR3 consists of 13 residues. V was pared by 6 bases and J by 4 bases, with 5 bases of the junction left unmatched.

This clonotype came up many times. The chain recombines TRBV7-3 with TRBJ1-2; 9 bases are shared with TRBD1. The CDR3 is 17 residues long. V shed 4 bases, J shed 0 bases, and the junction held 9 bases outside the gene matches. CDR1 is SGHTA, CDR2 FQGTGA, per germline. CDR3 in amino acids: CASSSPGQGPSNYGYTF. The CDR3 DNA follows: TGTGCCAGCAGCTCCCCGGGACAGGGCCCGTCTAACTATGGCTACACCTTC.

This clonotype was recorded many times. The rearrangement uses TRBV14 and TRBJ2-3, with D perhaps matching TRBD1 (6 bases). There are 15 residues in the CDR3. V dropped 4 bases and J dropped 4 bases, with 15 bases sitting between them. Germline assignment: CDR1 SGHDN and CDR2 FVKESK. The CDR3 region is CASSLRTAKSDTQYF. The DNA of the CDR3 is TGTGCCAGCAGCCTCAGGACAGCTAAATCAGATACGCAGTATTTT.

This clonotype has at least ten counts. The chain uses TRBV19 and TRBJ1-5, with D perhaps matching TRBD1 (5 bases). Germline V CDR1 and CDR2: LNHDA, SQIVND (reference sequence). The germline V and J ends were trimmed by 3 bases and 4 bases, with 10 bases remaining between them. CDR3 size: 14 residues. The CDR3 loop reads CASSIPDKNQPQHF. DNA of the CDR3: TGTGCCAGTAGTATCCCGGACAAAAATCAGCCCCAGCATTTT.

In this sample, this clonotype turned up many times. The V gene is TRBV12-3 or TRBV12-4, the J gene TRBJ2-1; D call uncertain. This CDR3 has 14 amino acids. Trimming left V 0 bases short and J 6 bases short, with 9 bases between. CDR3 sequence reads: CASSLASSTNEQFF. CDR3 in DNA: TGTGCCAGCAGTTTAGCTAGCTCAACCAATGAGCAGTTCTTC.

This clonotype was counted ten times or more. The CDR3 is CATSRDQPYRDSNQPQHF. The CDR3 nucleotides are TGTGCCACCAGCAGAGATCAGCCATACAGGGATAGCAATCAGCCCCAGCATTTT. This chain uses TRBV15 with TRBJ1-5, with a weak D call TRBD1 (6 bases). Trimming stripped 0 bases from V and 0 bases from J, with 15 bases between. The CDR3 has 18 amino acids. The germline V gene has CDR1 LNHNV and CDR2 YYDKDF (reference sequence).

This clonotype was counted at least ten times. The chain uses TRBV24-1 and TRBJ2-1, with D possibly being TRBD2 (6 bases). The germline V and J ends were trimmed by 5 bases and 12 bases, with 13 bases remaining between them. Germline V gene data show CDR1 as KGHDR and CDR2 as SFDVKD. This CDR3 has 12 residues. CDR3 nucleotide sequence: TGTGCCACCAGTGCTTCTAGCGTTGGGCAGTTCTTC. Protein sequence: CATSASSVGQFF.

The genes are TRBV5-1 and TRBJ2-1; 12 bases fit TRBD2. Germline V gene sequence: CDR1 SGHRS, CDR2 YFSETQ. CDR3 length: 16 amino acids. J was trimmed by 8 bases and V by 7 bases; bases with no gene match: 13. The CDR3 here is CASFPHRASGGDEQFF. The CDR3 nucleotides are TGCGCCAGCTTCCCCCACAGAGCTAGCGGGGGGGATGAGCAGTTCTTC.

This chain links TRBV7-3 with TRBJ2-2, with no clear D. Germline values: CDR1 SGHTA, CDR2 FQGTGA. The CDR3 contains 12 residues. V was trimmed by 5 bases and J by 5 bases, leaving 6 bases between them. The CDR3 here is CASSTSTGELFF. The CDR3 bases are TGTGCCAGCAGCACCTCAACCGGGGAGCTGTTTTTT.

The chain has TRBV27 and TRBJ2-2, with D perhaps matching TRBD1 or TRBD2 (5 bases each). V lost 7 bases and J lost 7, with 16 bases in between. The CDR3 contains 14 residues. Germline assignment: CDR1 MNHEY and CDR2 SMNVEV (reference sequence). This CDR3 reads CASTWGKGIGELFF. The CDR3 coding sequence is TGTGCCAGCACCTGGGGGAAAGGTATCGGGGAGCTGTTTTTT.